What follows are 28 T cell receptor beta chains derived from one specimen sequenced in a study of OX40 agonist ivuxolimab in advanced cancers. Produced via immunoSEQ multiplex PCR; TCRdb's table is partial and in-frame only. The data hold tens of thousands of clones, with more than 70% observed a single time. The sample consisted of CD4+ or CD8+ T cells sorted from blood, taken in a trial of the OX40 agonist ivuxolimab. The receptors were gathered from an adult with an advanced solid tumor such as melanoma, head and neck, liver or kidney cancer.

The chain couples TRBV13 to TRBJ1-1; D remains unclear. Trimming removed 3 bases from V and 0 bases from J, with 14 bases in between. CDR1 is PRHDT and CDR2 is FYEKMQ in the germline V gene (reference sequence). The CDR3 has 16 residues. CDR3 loop: CASSLVRTGMNTEAFF. The CDR3 DNA reads TGTGCCAGCAGCTTGGTCAGGACCGGTATGAACACTGAAGCTTTCTTT.

In nucleotides, the CDR3 is TGTGCCAGTAGTATCTACAGGGGGCCGAACACTGAAGCTTTCTTT. Encoded protein: CASSIYRGPNTEAFF. This chain uses TRBV19 with TRBJ1-1, with 9 bases matching TRBD1. Germline CDR1 and CDR2: LNHDA and SQIVND (reference sequence). The CDR3 sequence is 15 residues long. J was trimmed by 1 base and V by 3 bases; bases with no gene match: 3.

V gene TRBV4-1 combines with J gene TRBJ2-5; 7 nucleotides line up with TRBD1. Germline CDR1 is MGHRA and CDR2 is YSYEKL. The CDR3 contains 15 residues. J was trimmed by 1 base and V by 3 bases; bases with no gene match: 5. CDR3 coding DNA: TGCGCCAGCAGCCAGGTACAGGGGCCCCAAGAGACCCAGTACTTC. It encodes CASSQVQGPQETQYF.

The rearrangement uses TRBV13 and TRBJ2-3, with D unclear. CDR1 PRHDT and CDR2 FYEKMQ come from the germline V gene (reference sequence). This CDR3 spans 17 amino acids. The ends were cut back, 5 bases at V and 1 base at J, with 19 bases in the middle. CDR3 loop: CASSPRAVAEGTDTQYF. Here the CDR3 DNA reads TGTGCCAGCAGCCCTAGAGCAGTAGCAGAGGGCACAGATACGCAGTATTTT.

The chain carries TRBV9 and TRBJ2-3, with 10 bases aligning to TRBD2. This CDR3 spans 17 amino acids. V trimming: 3 bases; J trimming: 1 base; junction bases outside the gene matches: 8. Germline CDR1 reads SGDLS; CDR2 reads YYNGEE. The CDR3 sequence is CASSDTRTSGRTDTQYF. The CDR3 nucleotides are TGTGCCAGCAGCGACACCCGGACTAGCGGTCGCACAGATACGCAGTATTTT. The full variable domain, with the rest looked up from reference TRBV9 and TRBJ2-3, is DSGVTQTPKHLITATGQRVTLRCSPRSGDLSVYWYQQSLDQGLQFLIQYYNGEERAKGNILERFSAQQFPDLHSELNLSSLELGDSALYFCASSDTRTSGRTDTQYFGPGTRLTVL.

V is TRBV13 and J is TRBJ2-3; D gene uncertain. The CDR3 is 17 amino acids. CDR1 PRHDT and CDR2 FYEKMQ come from the germline V gene (reference sequence). The V and J ends lost 2 bases and 1 base respectively, with 16 bases between them. The CDR3 reads CASSLHQWAGGTDTQYF. The CDR3 DNA follows: TGTGCCAGCAGCTTACATCAGTGGGCAGGCGGCACAGATACGCAGTATTTT.

The gene calls are TRBV9 and TRBJ2-7; TRBD2 might be the D (6 bases). CDR3 size: 13 residues. The ends were cut back, 3 bases at V and 5 bases at J, with 12 bases in the middle. Germline V gene data show CDR1 as SGDLS and CDR2 as YYNGEE. The CDR3 coding sequence is TGTGCCAGCAGCGGCGGAGGGCCCCACGAGCAGTACTTC. Its protein is CASSGGGPHEQYF.

This clone was seen more than once but under ten times. The J gene is TRBJ2-1, the V gene TRBV4-1; either TRBD1 or TRBD2 may fit D (6 bases each). V lost 4 bases and J 6 bases, leaving 25 bases between the germline ends. Germline V gives CDR1 MGHRA, CDR2 YSYEKL. The CDR3 extends over 18 amino acids. CDR3 residues: CASSPDQRRGAVGNEQFF. DNA for the CDR3: TGCGCCAGCAGCCCCGACCAGCGGAGGGGGGCGGTGGGCAATGAGCAGTTCTTC.

As regards this clone: Compared with germline, one end of the junction differs, possibly owing to a read error. This chain uses TRBV5-1 with TRBJ1-6; the D is unclear. CDR3 length: 15 residues. Germline V lookup: CDR1 SGHRS, CDR2 YFSETQ. CDR3 region: CATSQLPSDNSPLHF. The CDR3 bases are TGCGCCACCTCACAGCTTCCCTCCGATAATTCACCCCTCCACTTT.

The rearrangement joins TRBV30 to TRBJ1-2; TRBD1 might be the D (5 bases). CDR3 length: 15 amino acids. Trimming stripped 4 bases from V and 4 bases from J, with 19 bases between. Germline V gene sequence: CDR1 GTSNPN, CDR2 SVGIG (reference sequence). The DNA of the CDR3 is TGTGCCTGGAAACAAGGTGACAGTTTTCGCTATGGCTACACCTTC. Residues: CAWKQGDSFRYGYTF.

CDR3: CASLAANSYEQYF. The DNA for the CDR3 is TGTGCCTCACTAGCGGCGAACTCCTACGAGCAGTACTTC. The chain recombines TRBV10-3 with TRBJ2-7, with 8 nucleotides matching TRBD2. The CDR3 has 13 residues. In germline, CDR1 is ENHRY, CDR2 SYGVKD. J lost 0 bases, V lost 11 bases, and 6 bases had no gene match.

The V gene is TRBV7-9, the J gene TRBJ1-1; tentative D call: TRBD1 (5 bases). The CDR3 sequence is 15 residues long. V shed 0 bases and J shed 1 base, with 9 bases lying between them. Germline CDR1 and CDR2: SEHNR and FQNEAQ (reference sequence). The CDR3 region has the DNA TGTGCCAGCAGCTTAGCGATTGGGACGAACACTGAAGCTTTCTTT. Amino acid sequence: CASSLAIGTNTEAFF.

The chain uses TRBV7-9 and TRBJ2-7; D is unclear. V shed 4 bases and J shed 3 bases, with 10 bases lying between them. The germline CDR1 and CDR2 sequences are SEHNR and FQNEAQ (reference sequence). There are 13 residues in the CDR3. Here the CDR3 DNA reads TGTGCCAGCAGCTCCCCGGCCGGCTACGAGCAGTACTTC. This gives the protein CASSSPAGYEQYF.

The genes are TRBV14 and TRBJ1-4; a weak D match, TRBD1 (5 bases). This CDR3 region has 22 residues. The V end was cut by 1 base, the J end by 6 bases, with 33 bases between. Per the germline V gene, CDR1 is SGHDN and CDR2 is FVKESK. The CDR3 nucleotides read TGTGCCAGCAGCCAAGGGCCGGGACGCCAGGCTATGGGGCTTTTAATAGATGAAAAACTGTTTTTT. Protein sequence: CASSQGPGRQAMGLLIDEKLFF.

This clone has only a few counts. The V call is TRBV27, the J call TRBJ2-3, with TRBD2 matching over 10 bases. The CDR3 consists of 16 residues. V shed 6 bases and J 4 bases; nucleotides not matched to a gene: 10. The germline gives CDR1 MNHEY, CDR2 SMNVEV (reference sequence). The DNA for the CDR3 is TGTGCCAGCAGATCTTCTCTAGCGGGAGAACCAGATACGCAGTATTTT. The encoded protein is CASRSSLAGEPDTQYF.

This chain uses TRBV4-3 with TRBJ2-7, with D hard to call. Looked up from germline, CDR1 is LGHNA and CDR2 is YSLEER. This CDR3 region has 15 residues. V was cut by 0 bases and J by 2 bases, with 11 bases left in between. CDR3 nucleotide sequence: TGCGCCAGCAGCCAAGATCCTGGAGCGACCTACGAGCAGTACTTC. It is translated as CASSQDPGATYEQYF.

The chain combines TRBV7-9 with TRBJ2-3, with D perhaps matching TRBD2 (5 bases). The V and J ends lost 3 bases and 8 bases respectively, with 9 bases between them. The CDR3 spans 12 residues. From germline, CDR1 is SEHNR and CDR2 FQNEAQ (reference sequence). CDR3 region: CASSFIGGTQYF. CDR3 coding DNA: TGTGCCAGCAGCTTTATAGGAGGTACGCAGTATTTT.

CDR3 sequence (DNA): TGCGCCAGCAGCTTGGCTCGGGATGGGGCTGAAGCTTTCTTT. Its translation: CASSLARDGAEAFF. This chain joins TRBV5-1 and TRBJ1-1; D call uncertain. The V gene lost 0 bases and the J gene lost 6 bases, with 12 bases spanning the gap. The germline V gene has CDR1 SGHRS and CDR2 YFSETQ. This CDR3 region has 14 residues. The whole variable domain, filled in from reference TRBV5-1 and TRBJ1-1, reads KAGVTQTPRYLIKTRGQQVTLSCSPISGHRSVSWYQQTPGQGLQFLFEYFSETQRNKGNFPGRFSGRQFSNSRSEMNVSTLELGDSALYLCASSLARDGAEAFFGQGTRLTVV.

This clone was picked up one time. The rearrangement joins TRBV4-1 to TRBJ1-6; the D is unclear. V was cut by 2 bases and J by 10 bases, with 18 bases left in between. Germline V gene sequence: CDR1 MGHRA, CDR2 YSYEKL. This CDR3 has 16 residues. CDR3 coding DNA: TGCGCCAGCAGCCAACGATCAACTACTAGGGAATCACCCCTCCACTTT. Encoded protein: CASSQRSTTRESPLHF.

The rearrangement uses TRBV30 and TRBJ2-1; D possibly corresponds to TRBD2 (6 bases). The V gene lost 2 bases and the J gene lost 13 bases, with 12 bases spanning the gap. The germline V gene has CDR1 GTSNPN and CDR2 SVGIG (reference sequence). CDR3 length: 11 residues. The CDR3 DNA follows: TGTGCCTGGAGTCCCAGCGGGCTTCAGTTCTTC. Its translation is CAWSPSGLQFF.

J is TRBJ1-5 and V is TRBV28; a weak D match, TRBD1 (6 bases). The CDR3 extends over 14 amino acids. The V end was cut by 7 bases, the J end by 7 bases, with 17 bases between. The germline CDR1 and CDR2 sequences are MDHEN and SYDVKM. The CDR3 protein is CASIIQGLGQPQHF. For the CDR3, the DNA is TGTGCCAGCATCATCCAGGGGCTGGGCCAGCCCCAGCATTTT.

This clone appeared a single time. The chain employs TRBV13 and TRBJ1-6; D possibly corresponds to TRBD1 (6 bases). The germline V and J ends were trimmed by 3 bases and 7 bases, with 16 bases remaining between them. The CDR3 totals 16 residues. The germline V gene encodes CDR1 PRHDT and CDR2 FYEKMQ (reference sequence). CDR3 loop: CASSFGSGVTNSPLHF. The DNA for the CDR3 is TGTGCCAGCAGCTTCGGGTCAGGGGTTACAAATTCACCCCTCCACTTT.

The sample holds one count of this clone. The J gene is TRBJ2-7, the V gene TRBV4-2, with D possibly TRBD2 on 5 matching bases. Between the trimmed V and J ends, which lost 1 base and 0 bases, there was a span of 16 bases. Germline CDR1 LGHNA, CDR2 YNFKEQ. The CDR3 is 17 residues long. CDR3 nucleotide sequence: TGTGCCAGCAGCCAAGTGGATGGGCGGGCTGACTCCTACGAGCAGTACTTC. It encodes CASSQVDGRADSYEQYF.

The chain combines TRBV7-9 with TRBJ2-4, with no clear D. Per germline, CDR1 SEHNR and CDR2 FQNEAQ (reference sequence). There are 15 residues in the CDR3. The ends were cut back, 5 bases at V and 2 bases at J, with 13 bases in the middle. The CDR3 DNA reads as TGTGCCAGCAGCCCTCCCCTTAGCACCAAAAACATTCAGTACTTC. Translated: CASSPPLSTKNIQYF.

The chain joins TRBV6-6 to TRBJ1-5; 8 bases are a match to TRBD1. CDR1 is MNHNY and CDR2 is SVGAGI in the germline V gene (reference sequence). The CDR3 has 14 amino acids. V was pared by 2 bases and J by 4 bases, with 1 base of the junction left unmatched. In DNA, the CDR3 is TGTGCCAGCAGTTACCGACAGGGGAATCAGCCCCAGCATTTT. It yields the protein CASSYRQGNQPQHF.

The chain joins TRBV7-6 to TRBJ2-5, with D possibly matching TRBD2 (6 bases). The CDR3 loop spans 15 amino acids. V was shortened by 4 bases and J by 0 bases, with 12 bases between the two germline ends. Germline assignment: CDR1 SGHVS and CDR2 FNYEAQ. The CDR3 coding sequence is TGTGCCAGCAGCTCCGCGGGAATGTACCAAGAGACCCAGTACTTC. This codes for CASSSAGMYQETQYF.

The genes are TRBV7-3 and TRBJ2-2; D gene uncertain. This CDR3 is built from 12 residues. The V and J ends lost 6 bases and 1 base respectively, with 3 bases between them. CDR1 SGHTA and CDR2 FQGTGA come from the germline V gene. In DNA, the CDR3 is TGTGCCAGCAGTGAGAACACCGGGGAGCTGTTTTTT. It specifies CASSENTGELFF.

The chain employs TRBV7-9 and TRBJ2-5, with a tentative D call TRBD1 (6 bases). CDR1 is SEHNR, CDR2 FQNEAQ, per germline (reference sequence). The germline V and J ends were trimmed by 3 bases and 4 bases, with 18 bases remaining between them. CDR3 length equals 16 residues. In DNA, the CDR3 is TGTGCCAGCAGCTTCGTCCTTGGGGGCGAGGGAGAGACCCAGTACTTC. Protein sequence: CASSFVLGGEGETQYF.